These 30 T cell receptor beta chains were sequenced from one sample in a study of T cells in tumors after PD-1 blockade (dated by TCRdb to about 2019). The time point label on this specimen signifies: before anti-PD-1 therapy. Library method: the immunoSEQ multiplex PCR assay. TCRdb re-hosts the immuneACCESS table, in-frame sequences only. Its copies lack some clones; in the studies checked, an unresolved V gene accounts for under half of them, and the cause for the rest is not known. The sample yields about 33,000 clones; over 75% were counted once. The ten largest clones add up to under 40% of the sample. Here the sequenced sample was PBMCs, taken before anti-PD-1 treatment. These receptors were collected from a human donor with basal cell carcinoma.

The chain is built from TRBV2 and TRBJ1-4; 7 positions agree with TRBD1. In germline, CDR1 is SNHLY, CDR2 FYNNEI. The CDR3 sequence is 14 residues long. Trimming at V came to 4 bases and at J to 4 bases, leaving 3 bases not matched to a gene. The CDR3 spells CASSVQGVNEKLFF. In DNA, the CDR3 is TGTGCCAGCAGTGTCCAGGGGGTTAATGAAAAACTGTTTTTT.

As concerns this clone: The germline gene is not matched at one end of the junction; a read error may be the cause. V and J are TRBV10-3 and TRBJ1-2; 9 nucleotides line up with TRBD1. This CDR3 contains 16 residues. Germline V gene data show CDR1 as ENHRY and CDR2 as SYGVKD. DNA of the CDR3: TGTGCCATCGGGCGGGAGCTGTACAGGGGGCATTACCTCCTCCTCTTC. The encoded protein is CAIGRELYRGHYLLLF.

The rearrangement links TRBV4-2 to TRBJ1-2; D uncertain. V was clipped by 0 bases and J by 4 bases, with 12 bases between them. Germline loops: CDR1 LGHNA, CDR2 YNFKEQ. This CDR3 has 15 amino acids. The chain's CDR3 is CASSQEWFHAYGYTF. The CDR3 region has the DNA TGTGCCAGCAGCCAAGAGTGGTTCCATGCCTATGGCTACACCTTC.

The chain carries TRBV5-1 and TRBJ1-1, with D hard to call. Trimming stripped 0 bases from V and 5 bases from J, with 11 bases between. Germline assignment: CDR1 SGHRS and CDR2 YFSETQ. The CDR3 has 14 amino acids. CDR3 DNA sequence: TGCGCCAGCAGCTTGGCGTATAGTGGGACTGAAGCTTTCTTT. It encodes CASSLAYSGTEAFF.

The genes are TRBV24-1 and TRBJ1-2; D is unresolved. The V end was cut by 4 bases, the J end by 8 bases, with 13 bases between. From germline, CDR1 is KGHDR and CDR2 SFDVKD. This CDR3 region has 13 residues. This chain's CDR3 is CATSEGQAQGYTF. DNA for the CDR3: TGTGCCACCAGTGAGGGTCAAGCCCAGGGCTACACCTTC.

This clone was detected once. The chain uses TRBV7-2 and TRBJ2-7, with D perhaps matching TRBD1 (6 bases). CDR3 length: 13 amino acids. V was trimmed by 3 bases and J by 3 bases, leaving 9 bases between them. Germline values: CDR1 SGHTA, CDR2 FQGNSA. CDR3 loop: CASSFTQGYEQYF. The CDR3 nucleotides read TGTGCCAGCAGCTTTACACAGGGCTACGAGCAGTACTTC.

There are a few counts of this clone. The chain carries TRBV4-2 and TRBJ1-6, with 8 bases matching TRBD1. The CDR3 extends over 16 amino acids. Germline values: CDR1 LGHNA, CDR2 YNFKEQ. V shed 4 bases, J shed 7 bases, and the junction held 9 bases outside the gene matches. The CDR3 DNA is TGTGCCAGCAGCCTAAGCACAGGGGGAATGAATTCACCCCTCCACTTT. This codes for CASSLSTGGMNSPLHF.

The rearrangement joins TRBV19 to TRBJ2-6; maybe TRBD2 (6 bases). The germline gives CDR1 LNHDA, CDR2 SQIVND (reference sequence). This CDR3 is 19 amino acids long. V dropped 6 bases and J dropped 0 bases, with 21 bases sitting between them. The DNA of the CDR3 is TGTGCCAGTAGATCGCCCGGAGGGAGGCGAATCTCTGGGGCCAACGTCCTGACTTTC. Translation: CASRSPGGRRISGANVLTF.

The gene calls are TRBV5-4 and TRBJ2-1, with 7 positions matching TRBD1. Germline lookup yields CDR1 SGHNT and CDR2 YYREEE (reference sequence). The CDR3 contains 14 residues. The ends lost 2 bases at V and 2 bases at J; junction bases unmatched: 1. The CDR3 sequence: CASSFGTAYNEQFF. The CDR3 DNA reads as TGTGCCAGCAGCTTCGGGACAGCCTACAATGAGCAGTTCTTC.

This clone is a singleton in its sample. The gene calls are TRBV5-4 and TRBJ2-1; TRBD2 aligns across 15 bases. This CDR3 is 16 amino acids long. Germline CDR1 and CDR2: SGHNT and YYREEE (reference sequence). V dropped 3 bases and J dropped 4; count of bases not matched to a gene: 2. CDR3 bases: TGTGCCAGCAGCTCGGGACTAGCGGGAGGTTACAATGAGCAGTTCTTC. Amino acid sequence: CASSSGLAGGYNEQFF.

Sample share makes this clone medium-sized. The chain carries TRBV9 and TRBJ2-1; TRBD2 matches at 8 bases. CDR3 size: 16 residues. From germline, CDR1 is SGDLS and CDR2 YYNGEE. J lost 0 bases, V lost 1 base, and 3 bases had no gene match. As DNA, the CDR3 is TGTGCCAGCAGCGTAACCGGGACTAGCTCCTACAATGAGCAGTTCTTC. It specifies CASSVTGTSSYNEQFF.

J is TRBJ1-6 and V is TRBV7-2, with TRBD1 identical over 10 bases. The V segment lost 5 bases and the J segment 14 bases; nucleotides outside the gene matches: 12. Germline V gives CDR1 SGHTA, CDR2 FQGNSA. The CDR3 totals 15 residues. CDR3 protein: CASSASGTGVITLHF. DNA for the CDR3: TGTGCCAGCAGCGCCTCCGGGACAGGGGTAATTACCCTCCACTTT.

The rearrangement links TRBV6-1 to TRBJ1-1; tentatively, D is TRBD1 (5 bases). Germline lookup yields CDR1 MNHNS and CDR2 SASEGT. V gave up 4 bases and J gave up 5 bases, with 11 bases separating them. The CDR3 contains 13 residues. The CDR3 nucleotides read TGTGCCAGCAGTGGTCAGGGTCGGACTGAAGCTTTCTTT. Translating gives CASSGQGRTEAFF.

This clone appeared a few times. CDR3 sequence: CASSLQGTQETQYF. The CDR3 DNA sequence: TGTGCCAGCAGCTTACAGGGTACCCAAGAGACCCAGTACTTC. V gene TRBV7-9 combines with J gene TRBJ2-5, with D maybe TRBD1 (5 bases). V was trimmed by 2 bases and J by 1 base, leaving 8 bases between them. Per the germline V gene, CDR1 is SEHNR and CDR2 is FQNEAQ (reference sequence). CDR3 length equals 14 residues. Full variable domain (remainder filled in from reference TRBV7-9 and TRBJ2-5): DTGVSQNPRHKITKRGQNVTFRCDPISEHNRLYWYRQTLGQGPEFLTYFQNEAQLEKSRLLSDRFSAERPKGSFSTLEIQRTEQGDSAMYLCASSLQGTQETQYFGPGTRLLVL.

The chain uses TRBV7-2 and TRBJ1-6, with D possibly being TRBD1 (6 bases). Trimming cost V 7 bases and J 10 bases, with 20 bases left between them. Germline V gene data show CDR1 as SGHTA and CDR2 as FQGNSA. The CDR3 extends over 15 amino acids. The CDR3 DNA reads TGTGCCAGCACCGAACAGGGTATTGCTGGATCACCCCTCCACTTT. Residues: CASTEQGIAGSPLHF.

The chain employs TRBV19 and TRBJ2-7, with D possibly matching TRBD2 (6 bases). The CDR3 is 13 residues long. Germline lookup yields CDR1 LNHDA and CDR2 SQIVND (reference sequence). Trimming stripped 8 bases from V and 4 bases from J, with 15 bases between. The CDR3 sequence: CASSGGPVYEQYF. The DNA for the CDR3 is TGTGCCAGTTCCGGGGGACCGGTATACGAGCAGTACTTC.

The chain recombines TRBV7-7 with TRBJ1-2; 7 bases map to TRBD1. Germline lookup yields CDR1 SSHAT and CDR2 FNYEAQ (reference sequence). CDR3 size: 18 residues. V dropped 1 base and J dropped 6; count of bases not matched to a gene: 17. For the CDR3, the DNA is TGTGCCAGCAGCTTAGAGGACAGGCAGGTCCGCGGGCTGGATGGCTACACCTTC. Protein sequence: CASSLEDRQVRGLDGYTF. Filled out from reference TRBV7-7 and TRBJ1-2, the complete variable domain reads GAGVSQSPRYKVTKRGQDVTLRCDPISSHATLYWYQQALGQGPEFLTYFNYEAQPDKSGLPSDRFSAERPEGSISTLTIQRTEQRDSAMYRCASSLEDRQVRGLDGYTFGSGTRLTVV.

V and J are TRBV28 and TRBJ2-1; no firm D call. Trimming pared 2 bases from V and 7 bases from J, leaving 24 bases between. Germline V gene lookup returns CDR1 MDHEN and CDR2 SYDVKM. This CDR3 comprises 18 residues. DNA for the CDR3: TGTGCCAGCAGTTTACCTATCTGGAGCTGCACACCGATAAATGAGCAGTTCTTC. It specifies CASSLPIWSCTPINEQFF.

This clone has a handful of counts. The rearrangement links TRBV28 to TRBJ1-6, with D uncertain. CDR1 MDHEN and CDR2 SYDVKM come from the germline V gene. V was clipped by 7 bases and J by 14 bases, with 15 bases between them. The CDR3 is 12 amino acids. In DNA form, the CDR3 reads TGTGCCAGCACTTCCCTCACGGGTACCCTCCACTTT. It codes for CASTSLTGTLHF.

The chain joins TRBV5-8 to TRBJ1-2; D ambiguous. This CDR3 has 14 residues. V was clipped by 7 bases and J by 7 bases, with 20 bases between them. Germline V gene data show CDR1 as SGHTS and CDR2 as YDEGEE. The CDR3 DNA follows: TGTGCCAGCTTGGTGCACCCCAAGGGATCTGGCTACACCTTC. This codes for CASLVHPKGSGYTF.

This clone was recorded only once. The rearrangement joins TRBV28 to TRBJ1-5; no clear D. This CDR3 comprises 18 residues. CDR1 MDHEN and CDR2 SYDVKM come from the germline V gene. V shed 2 bases and J shed 2 bases, with 19 bases lying between them. The CDR3 region is CASSLLQVRVWGNQPQHF. For the CDR3, the DNA is TGTGCCAGCAGTTTACTGCAGGTGAGGGTTTGGGGCAATCAGCCCCAGCATTTT.

This clone occurred once. This chain links TRBV2 with TRBJ1-6, with D perhaps TRBD1 (5 bases). Trimming left V 6 bases short and J 9 bases short, with 15 bases between. This CDR3 region has 14 residues. Per germline, CDR1 SNHLY and CDR2 FYNNEI. As DNA, the CDR3 is TGTGCCAGCAGGTTTGCAGGGCTCGGTTCACCCCTCCACTTT. It codes for CASRFAGLGSPLHF.

In this sample, this clone turned up a few times. The V call is TRBV3-1 (or the pseudogene TRBV3-2), the J call TRBJ1-1; TRBD1 aligns across 8 bases. This CDR3 has 14 amino acids. V shed 3 bases and J 5 bases; nucleotides not matched to a gene: 5. Per germline, CDR1 LGHDT and CDR2 YNNKEL (reference sequence). The DNA of the CDR3 is TGTGCCAGCAGCCAGAACAGGGGGATAACTGAAGCTTTCTTT. This encodes CASSQNRGITEAFF.

Only a few counts were recorded for this clone. The chain recombines TRBV11-1 with TRBJ2-5; 8 bases are a match to TRBD1. Germline loops: CDR1 SGHAT, CDR2 FQDESV (reference sequence). V lost 3 bases, J lost 4 bases, and 4 bases stayed unmatched. This CDR3 is built from 14 residues. The CDR3 loop is CASSFEDRVETQYF. CDR3 nucleotide sequence: TGTGCCAGCAGCTTCGAGGACAGGGTAGAGACCCAGTACTTC.

The J gene is TRBJ2-3, the V gene TRBV3-1 (or the pseudogene TRBV3-2); D not certain. CDR3 length equals 12 residues. V was clipped by 2 bases and J by 5 bases, with 5 bases between them. Looked up from germline, CDR1 is LGHDT and CDR2 is YNNKEL (reference sequence). Written as DNA, the CDR3 is TGTGCCAGCAGCCAAAATCGAGATACGCAGTATTTT. It codes for CASSQNRDTQYF.

The chain couples TRBV5-4 to TRBJ1-1; D is possibly TRBD1 (6 bases). Trimming cost V 0 bases and J 2 bases, with 8 bases left between them. The CDR3 extends over 14 amino acids. From germline, CDR1 is SGHNT and CDR2 YYREEE (reference sequence). CDR3 amino acids: CASSLAGTNTEAFF. As DNA, the CDR3 is TGTGCCAGCAGCTTGGCAGGGACAAACACTGAAGCTTTCTTT.

V gene TRBV7-2 combines with J gene TRBJ2-5; D unresolved. The CDR3 covers 15 residues. In germline, CDR1 is SGHTA, CDR2 FQGNSA. The V gene lost 1 base and the J gene lost 4 bases, with 13 bases spanning the gap. The CDR3 nucleotides read TGTGCCAGCAGCTTAGAGGCTAACCCCCCAGAGACCCAGTACTTC. Translated: CASSLEANPPETQYF.

The chain is built from TRBV7-2 and TRBJ1-3; 8 nucleotides match TRBD1. Germline V gene lookup returns CDR1 SGHTA and CDR2 FQGNSA. The CDR3 consists of 16 residues. With V trimmed by 5 bases and J by 7 bases, 13 bases remained unmatched. DNA for the CDR3: TGTGCCAGCAGCCCCCGAGCCGGACAGGGAAGGAACACCATATATTTT. Amino acids: CASSPRAGQGRNTIYF.

The rearrangement uses TRBV5-6 and TRBJ1-4; D unresolved. The CDR3 extends over 13 amino acids. V was pared by 3 bases and J by 6 bases, with 9 bases between. Germline values: CDR1 SGHDT, CDR2 YYEEEE. CDR3 nucleotide sequence: TGTGCCAGCAGCTCCGGGTGGGATGAAAAACTGTTTTTT. Residues: CASSSGWDEKLFF.

The chain joins TRBV24-1 to TRBJ2-4, with D perhaps assigned TRBD1 or TRBD2 (5 bases each). Germline loops: CDR1 KGHDR, CDR2 SFDVKD. V dropped 6 bases and J dropped 7 bases, with 18 bases sitting between them. This CDR3 region has 15 residues. In nucleotides, the CDR3 is TGTGCCACCAGTTCCCCCCGGGACCGTACGAACATTCAGTACTTC. Amino acids: CATSSPRDRTNIQYF.